This TCR beta chain stems from a study of tumor-infiltrating lymphocytes in localized non-small cell lung cancer. Study in general: Each patient gave resected tumor and non-adjacent uninvolved lung tissue. Overall study findings and caveats: IM1 and IM2 tumors showed no difference in T-cell fraction.

Using immunoSEQ multiplex PCR, the repertoire was profiled, and TCRdb retains in-frame clones only, with some absent. Here the sample spans 15,000 to 20,000 clones, over 35% being singletons. CDR1 and CDR2 (germline): SGHTA, FQGNSA. The CDR3 consists of 13 residues. The V gene lost 5 bases and the J gene lost 5 bases, with 12 bases spanning the gap. This clone was detected ten times or more. Its specificity is not known. The sequence came from a human donor with non-small cell lung cancer. Sequencing used lung tumor tissue. The J gene is TRBJ1-2, the V gene TRBV7-2, with unresolved D. CDR3 DNA: TGTGCCAGCAGCAGGGCGGAAGGGTATGGCTACACCTTC. It codes for CASSRAEGYGYTF.